This is a list of T cell receptor beta chains from one sample in a study of shared clonotypes between healthy human individuals. Method: immunoSEQ multiplex PCR; TCRdb's copy keeps in-frame clones and lacks some. This sample has 760,000 or so clones, with around 96% found just once. Material for sequencing was naive CD8+ T cells sorted from blood. These receptors all come from a man aged 25-40 years in good health. The CDR3 runs from the conserved cysteine through the conserved F or W. D genes are given only for firm matches. Only some rows state a clone size, as once, few, many or a class for expanded clones.

>-|TRBJ2-7|-|TRBV27
CASSPGRSNEQYF
TGTGCCAGCAGTCCAGGCAGGTCCAACGAGCAGTACTTC
>-|TRBJ2-7|-|TRBV28
CASSFGRPGFEQYF
TGTGCCAGCAGTTTTGGCCGGCCGGGCTTCGAGCAGTACTTC
>-|TRBJ1-5|-|TRBV19
CASSPSGRNQPQHF
TGTGCCAGTAGTCCTTCGGGTCGGAATCAGCCCCAGCATTTT
>TRBD2|TRBJ2-7|-|TRBV29-1
CSVEDRLAEAYEQYF
TGCAGCGTTGAAGATCGACTAGCGGAGGCCTACGAGCAGTACTTC
>-|TRBJ2-1|-|TRBV6-1
CATSPPSAPWNEQFF
TGTGCCACTTCCCCGCCCAGCGCCCCGTGGAATGAGCAGTTCTTC
>-|TRBJ2-2|-|TRBV2
CASWKRNFRGGNTGELFF
TGTGCCAGCTGGAAGAGGAACTTCAGGGGCGGGAACACCGGGGAGCTGTTTTTT
>-|TRBJ2-4|-|TRBV10-3
CAITPHAGTGKNIQYF
TGTGCCATCACCCCCCACGCTGGGACTGGCAAAAACATTCAGTACTTC
>TRBD1|TRBJ1-2|-|TRBV7-9
CASSLRQGLDTF
TGTGCCAGCAGCTTACGACAGGGACTTGACACCTTC
>-|TRBJ2-3|-|TRBV27
CASSLVTGYTDTQYF
TGTGCCAGCAGCCTTGTGACTGGTTACACAGATACGCAGTATTTT
>-|TRBJ2-3|-|TRBV7-3
CASSLTDASSTDTQYF
TGTGCCAGCAGCTTAACAGACGCCTCTAGCACAGATACGCAGTATTTT
>-|TRBJ1-1|-|TRBV15
CATSVRDILNTEAFF
TGTGCCACCAGCGTCCGGGACATCCTGAACACTGAAGCTTTCTTT
>-|TRBJ1-5|-|TRBV12-2
CASRRRTGSNQPQHF
TGTGCAAGTCGCCGAAGAACAGGGAGCAATCAGCCCCAGCATTTT
>-|TRBJ1-4|-|TRBV13
CASSLGDSATNEKLFF
TGTGCCAGCAGCTTAGGGGACAGTGCAACTAATGAAAAACTGTTTTTT
>TRBD2|TRBJ2-2|-|TRBV27
CASSLQQREKGGELFF
TGTGCCAGCAGTTTACAACAGCGGGAGAAGGGCGGGGAGCTGTTTTTT
>-|TRBJ2-6|-|TRBV6-5
CATTRGVGANVLTF
TGTGCCACCACAAGGGGGGTGGGGGCCAACGTCCTGACTTTC
>TRBD1|TRBJ2-7|-|TRBV14
CASSQSPLSGTGDYEQYF
TGTGCCAGCAGCCAATCTCCCCTATCCGGGACAGGGGACTACGAGCAGTACTTC
>TRBD1|TRBJ2-7|-|TRBV28
CASSFSPRDSSYEQYF
TGTGCCAGCAGTTTTTCACCCCGGGACAGCTCCTACGAGCAGTACTTC
>TRBD2|TRBJ2-4|-|TRBV19
CASSSPATSVKNIQYF
TGTGCCAGTAGTAGCCCGGCGACTAGCGTCAAAAACATTCAGTACTTC
>-|TRBJ2-3|-|TRBV11-2
CASSLGRGGIRTDTQYF
TGTGCCAGCAGCTTAGGACGGGGCGGAATTCGTACAGATACGCAGTATTTT
>-|TRBJ2-3|once|TRBV11-2
CASSLEVRGLGTDTQYF
TGTGCCAGCAGCTTAGAGGTCCGGGGGTTGGGCACAGATACGCAGTATTTT
>TRBD1|TRBJ2-1|once|TRBV4-3
CASSQDRGSYNEQFF
TGCGCCAGCAGCCAGGACAGGGGCTCCTACAATGAGCAGTTCTTC
>TRBD1|TRBJ1-2|-|TRBV30
CAWSVLTGTGSNYGYTF
TGTGCCTGGAGTGTACTTACTGGGACAGGAAGTAACTATGGCTACACCTTC
>-|TRBJ1-2|-|TRBV29-1
CSVGAGEYGYTF
TGCAGCGTTGGGGCAGGGGAGTATGGCTACACCTTC
>TRBD2|TRBJ2-1|-|TRBV14
CASSQETSGSYNEQFF
TGTGCCAGCAGCCAAGAGACTAGCGGCTCCTACAATGAGCAGTTCTTC
>TRBD2|TRBJ2-1|once|TRBV7-9
CASSLMTSGRFAYNEQFF
TGTGCCAGCAGCTTAATGACTAGCGGGAGGTTTGCCTACAATGAGCAGTTCTTC
>-|TRBJ2-7|-|TRBV18
CASSPRYRDVSYEQYF
TGTGCCAGCTCACCACGCTACAGGGACGTTTCCTACGAGCAGTACTTC
>-|TRBJ1-1|-|TRBV19
CASSTLLDPEAFF
TGTGCCAGTAGTACCCTGTTGGACCCTGAAGCTTTCTTT
>TRBD1|TRBJ1-1|-|TRBV13
CASSSDRVRTEAFF
TGTGCCAGCAGCTCGGACAGGGTCAGGACTGAAGCTTTCTTT
>-|TRBJ2-1|-|TRBV2
CASRERGGVLNEQFF
TGTGCCAGCAGGGAACGAGGGGGAGTTTTGAATGAGCAGTTCTTC
>TRBD2|TRBJ2-1|-|TRBV18
CASSHPSGSTYNEQFF
TGTGCCAGCTCACACCCTAGCGGGAGTACCTACAATGAGCAGTTCTTC
>-|TRBJ2-5|-|TRBV6-5
CASMAHPETQYF
TGTGCCAGCATGGCACACCCGGAGACCCAGTACTTC
>TRBD2|TRBJ2-1|-|TRBV19
CASSIWSGAEYNEQFF
TGTGCCAGTAGTATCTGGAGCGGGGCTGAATACAATGAGCAGTTCTTC
>-|TRBJ2-3|-|TRBV9
CASSVGAVVGGDTQYF
TGTGCCAGCAGCGTAGGGGCGGTGGTGGGTGGAGATACGCAGTATTTT
>TRBD2|TRBJ2-1|-|TRBV28
CASRPTSGRDPYNEQFF
TGTGCCAGCAGACCGACTAGCGGGAGGGATCCCTACAATGAGCAGTTCTTC
>TRBD2|TRBJ2-1|-|TRBV14
CASSQASGGWYNEQFF
TGTGCCAGCAGCCAAGCGTCGGGGGGATGGTACAATGAGCAGTTCTTC
>TRBD1|TRBJ2-1|-|TRBV14
CASRDRTYNEQFF
TGTGCCAGCAGGGACAGGACCTACAATGAGCAGTTCTTC
>-|TRBJ1-4|-|TRBV2
CASSVASRREKLFF
TGTGCCAGCAGTGTCGCCAGCAGACGTGAAAAACTGTTTTTT
>TRBD1|TRBJ1-2|-|TRBV7-8
CASSSTGGAGYGYTF
TGTGCCAGCAGCTCAACAGGGGGCGCAGGTTATGGCTACACCTTC
>-|TRBJ2-1|-|TRBV25-1
CATDVGYNEQFF
TGTGCCACGGACGTGGGGTACAATGAGCAGTTCTTC
>-|TRBJ2-5|-|TRBV7-9
CASSGVTQYF
TGTGCCAGCAGCGGTGTGACCCAGTACTTC
>-|TRBJ2-7|-|TRBV28
CASTSGPAEQYF
TGTGCCAGCACTTCAGGACCGGCCGAGCAGTACTTC
>TRBD2|TRBJ2-7|-|TRBV11-2
CASSLVLAGGYEQYF
TGTGCCAGCAGCTTAGTGCTAGCGGGAGGCTACGAGCAGTACTTC
>TRBD1|TRBJ2-7|-|TRBV5-6
CASSLGTGTSYEQYF
TGTGCCAGCAGCTTGGGGACAGGTACATCCTACGAGCAGTACTTC
>-|TRBJ2-2|-|TRBV25-1
CASTGGFTGELFF
TGTGCCAGCACTGGAGGGTTTACCGGGGAGCTGTTTTTT
>-|TRBJ1-5|-|TRBV30
CAWSAWSGNNQPQHF
TGTGCCTGGAGTGCCTGGTCAGGGAACAATCAGCCCCAGCATTTT
>-|TRBJ2-7|-|TRBV15
CATSGSQPEQYF
TGTGCCACCAGCGGAAGCCAGCCCGAGCAGTACTTC
>TRBD1|TRBJ2-7|-|TRBV28
CASSDRVYEQYF
TGTGCCAGCAGTGACAGGGTTTACGAGCAGTACTTC
>-|TRBJ1-4|-|TRBV27
CASSGHGGLGEKLFF
TGTGCCAGCAGTGGCCATGGGGGCTTAGGTGAAAAACTGTTTTTT
>TRBD2|TRBJ2-2|-|TRBV27
CASSSTGTSGRTGELFF
TGTGCCAGCAGTTCCACCGGGACTAGCGGGAGAACCGGGGAGCTGTTTTTT
>-|TRBJ2-1|once|TRBV4-3
CASSQDQSYNEQFF
TGCGCCAGCAGCCAAGATCAATCCTACAATGAGCAGTTCTTC
>-|TRBJ2-5|-|TRBV7-9
CASSAHRGQQETQYF
TGTGCCAGCAGCGCTCATCGGGGACAACAAGAGACCCAGTACTTC
>TRBD1|TRBJ2-1|-|TRBV18
CASSPLLGQSDNEQFF
TGTGCCAGCTCACCATTATTGGGACAGAGTGACAATGAGCAGTTCTTC
>TRBD1|TRBJ1-1|-|TRBV27
CASSSSGGRTEAFF
TGTGCCAGCAGTTCCTCAGGGGGAAGGACTGAAGCTTTCTTT
>-|TRBJ2-2|-|TRBV11-1
CASSLPRIGTGELFF
TGTGCCAGCAGCTTACCTCGCATAGGGACCGGGGAGCTGTTTTTT
>TRBD1|TRBJ2-2|-|TRBV7-6
CASSAGQGAGELFF
TGTGCCAGCAGCGCGGGACAGGGAGCCGGGGAGCTGTTTTTT
>TRBD2|TRBJ2-1|once|TRBV28
CASSGRDYNNEQFF
TGTGCCAGCAGTGGCCGGGACTATAACAATGAGCAGTTCTTC
>-|TRBJ2-3|-|TRBV11-2
CASSKGGARATDTQYF
TGTGCCAGCAGCAAAGGAGGAGCAAGGGCCACAGATACGCAGTATTTT
>-|TRBJ2-7|-|TRBV10-1
CASKGLKPYEQYF
TGCGCCAGCAAGGGACTCAAACCCTACGAGCAGTACTTC